Detailed here is one T cell receptor beta chain. This clonotype was picked up many times. Its cognate antigen has yet to be identified. The sample holds no much larger clone one base away, and base qualities are not on file. The method behind the library was RT-PCR. The sequencing machine was an Illumina MiSeq. Using fastp at Q25 and MiXCR, TCRdb reprocessed the public reads and kept productive beta chains. Identical CDR3 proteins give one entry, which carries the most common genes and DNA. The sample records about 680,000 distinct CDR3 sequences, approximately 15% of which are singletons. The top ten clonotypes cover 3.6% of the sample. The data originate from a study (dated by TCRdb to the mid-2010s). This sequence originates from a female donor in good health, serving as a healthy control. The sample consisted of memory CD4+ T cells from blood.

CDR3 loop: CASNPHGELEQYF. The DNA sequence is as follows: TGTGCCAGCAACCCCCACGGGGAGCTCGAGCAGTACTTC. The chain is assembled from TRBV27 and TRBJ2-7, with TRBD2 tentatively as D gene (5 bases match). CDR1 MNHEY and CDR2 SMNVEV were looked up in the germline V gene (reference sequence). Taken from cysteine to phenylalanine, the CDR3 has 13 residues. The DNA shown is the 39-base CDR3, in frame from base 1. At the junction V is shortened by 7 bases and J by 6 bases, with 16 bases in between.